Below are 16 T cell receptor beta chains sequenced from a single sample in a study of blood T cell repertoires in COVID-19. Libraries were prepared by immunoSEQ multiplex PCR; TCRdb keeps only in-frame clonotypes and omits some of them. The repertoire holds about 150,000 clones, with about 89% as singletons. Sequencing input: peripheral blood. Receptors were obtained from an elderly man with acute or convalescent COVID-19.

This sequence joins TRBV7-2 and TRBJ2-5; no definite D call. The germline CDR1 and CDR2 sequences are SGHTA and FQGNSA. Trimming shortened V by 5 bases and J by 3 bases, and 13 bases separated the two germline ends. The CDR3 is made up of 14 amino acids. The DNA for the CDR3 is TGTGCCAGCAGCCTGACTCAAATGAAAGAGACCCAGTACTTC. It codes for CASSLTQMKETQYF.

With regard to this clone: A read error may produce the germline difference seen at one junction end. The chain links TRBV7-7 to TRBJ2-5; 7 bases are shared with TRBD1. CDR3 length: 16 amino acids. The germline gives CDR1 SSHAT, CDR2 FNYEAQ (reference sequence). DNA of the CDR3: TGTGCTAGCAGCTTAGCTAGGACAGGTGGGACGGAGACCCAGTACTTC. Its protein is CASSLARTGGTETQYF.

This clone has a single count. The chain carries TRBV2 and TRBJ2-7, with a weak D call TRBD1 (5 bases). The CDR3 runs 14 residues. Trimming pared 6 bases from V and 4 bases from J, leaving 16 bases between. Germline loops: CDR1 SNHLY, CDR2 FYNNEI. CDR3 sequence: CASRDDSAQYEQYF. CDR3 nucleotide sequence: TGTGCCAGCAGGGATGACAGCGCCCAGTACGAGCAGTACTTC.

V usage is TRBV28 and J usage is TRBJ1-4; 7 positions agree with TRBD1. The CDR3 is 14 amino acids. V shed 4 bases, J shed 13 bases, and the junction held 12 bases outside the gene matches. Germline V CDR1 and CDR2: MDHEN, SYDVKM. CDR3 bases: TGTGCCAGCAGTTGGACAGGACTCAGAGGGGGACTGTTTTTT. Translation: CASSWTGLRGGLFF.

The chain recombines TRBV28 with TRBJ1-1; maybe TRBD1 (5 bases). This CDR3 comprises 15 residues. Germline V gives CDR1 MDHEN, CDR2 SYDVKM. V was pared by 3 bases and J by 2 bases, with 13 bases between. The CDR3 loop reads CASSLWIGTNTEAFF. The CDR3 DNA follows: TGTGCCAGCAGTTTGTGGATTGGGACTAACACTGAAGCTTTCTTT.

This rearrangement joins TRBV5-1 to TRBJ2-1; TRBD1 matches 7 bases. The CDR3 runs 14 residues. With V trimmed by 5 bases and J by 5 bases, 7 bases remained unmatched. CDR1 and CDR2 (germline): SGHRS, YFSETQ. In DNA, the CDR3 is TGCGCCAGCAGAACGGGACAGCCCAACAATGAGCAGTTCTTC. Its protein is CASRTGQPNNEQFF.

V and J are TRBV5-1 and TRBJ2-2; weak D call: TRBD2 (5 bases). Germline V gene sequence: CDR1 SGHRS, CDR2 YFSETQ. V was pared by 4 bases and J by 5 bases, with 9 bases between. The CDR3 runs 13 residues. The CDR3 sequence: CASSATGTGELFF. The CDR3 DNA sequence: TGCGCCAGCAGCGCGACGGGGACCGGGGAGCTGTTTTTT.

V gene TRBV19 combines with J gene TRBJ1-1; tentatively, D is TRBD1 (6 bases). This CDR3 is built from 14 residues. Germline V gives CDR1 LNHDA, CDR2 SQIVND (reference sequence). V dropped 1 base and J dropped 4 bases, with 10 bases sitting between them. The CDR3 region has the DNA TGTGCCAGTAGTATAGCTCGGGGGGCCACTGAAGCTTTCTTT. Amino acid sequence: CASSIARGATEAFF.

This chain connects TRBV6-6 to TRBJ1-6, with D tentatively TRBD1 (6 bases). V shed 8 bases and J shed 8 bases, with 13 bases lying between them. This CDR3 has 13 amino acids. CDR1 is MNHNY, CDR2 SVGAGI, per germline (reference sequence). This CDR3 reads CASRTVMDSPLHF. The CDR3 DNA reads TGTGCCAGCCGGACAGTAATGGATTCACCCCTCCACTTT.

This rearrangement joins TRBV6-1 to TRBJ1-1; D unresolved. CDR3 size: 14 residues. Germline V gene sequence: CDR1 MNHNS, CDR2 SASEGT. V was clipped by 2 bases and J by 8 bases, with 15 bases between them. CDR3 region: CASSETPAAAEAFF. CDR3 nucleotides: TGTGCCAGCAGTGAAACCCCGGCGGCTGCAGAAGCTTTCTTT.

Only one count was recorded for this clone. The chain is built from TRBV28 and TRBJ1-5, with D maybe TRBD1 (5 bases). From germline, CDR1 is MDHEN and CDR2 SYDVKM. V was clipped by 2 bases and J by 3 bases, with 8 bases between them. The CDR3 length is 14 residues. The DNA of the CDR3 is TGTGCCAGCAGTTTACAGGGCCCCAATCAGCCCCAGCATTTT. Translation: CASSLQGPNQPQHF.

This clone was picked up a small number of times. Here the CDR3 reads CASSNPETGKLYGYTF. The CDR3 coding sequence is TGTGCCAGTAGTAACCCTGAGACAGGGAAGCTCTATGGCTACACCTTC. This chain connects TRBV19 to TRBJ1-2; TRBD1 aligns across 7 bases. From germline, CDR1 is LNHDA and CDR2 SQIVND (reference sequence). J lost 4 bases, V lost 4 bases, and 12 bases had no gene match. This CDR3 has 16 amino acids.

The V call is TRBV11-2, the J call TRBJ1-1; 7 bases fit TRBD1. J was trimmed by 0 bases and V by 1 base; bases with no gene match: 5. Per the germline V gene, CDR1 is SGHAT and CDR2 is FQNNGV. The CDR3 has 16 amino acids. In DNA, the CDR3 is TGTGCCAGCAGCTTAGGACAGGGACTCATGAACACTGAAGCTTTCTTT. Translated, it gives CASSLGQGLMNTEAFF.

The chain is built from TRBV5-1 and TRBJ2-3; the match to TRBD1 covers 9 bases. This CDR3 is 15 amino acids long. Germline V CDR1 and CDR2: SGHRS, YFSETQ. V gave up 3 bases and J gave up 3 bases; unmatched junction bases: 5. DNA for the CDR3: TGCGCCAGCAGCTCGGGACAGGGAGGGACAGATACGCAGTATTTT. Translated: CASSSGQGGTDTQYF.

This chain connects TRBV3-1 (or the pseudogene TRBV3-2) to TRBJ1-1; 7 nucleotides match TRBD1. The CDR3 spans 15 residues. Trimming cost V 0 bases and J 11 bases; bases outside gene matches: 12. In germline, CDR1 is LGHDT, CDR2 YNNKEL (reference sequence). The CDR3 bases are TGTGCCAGCAGCCAAGAGTGGACAGGACTCGCGGTGGCTTTCTTT. It specifies CASSQEWTGLAVAFF.

The gene calls are TRBV18 and TRBJ2-4, with 7 bases identical to TRBD1. J gave up 11 bases and V 1 base, and 5 bases lay outside the gene matches. CDR1 is KGHSH and CDR2 is LQKENI in the germline V gene. The CDR3 spans 13 residues. In nucleotides, the CDR3 is TGTGCCAGCTCACCACAGGGGGCCCCTGTTCAGTACTTC. Residues: CASSPQGAPVQYF.